Listed below are T cell receptor beta chains from one sample, sequenced in a study of technical replicates of blood from a few donors. The assay was immunoSEQ multiplex PCR, and TCRdb's table has in-frame clones only and misses some. This sample has more than 90,000 clones, with roughly 95% found just once. Sequenced sample: T cells isolated from PBMCs. These receptors came from a human donor in good health. Both conserved end residues are part of each CDR3. A D gene is named only where the DNA matches it firmly. Rows give clone size only sometimes, using once, few, many, or a class for an expanded clone.

>TRBJ2-7|14|TRBV7-9|.|TRBD1
CASSLTGGTYEQYF
TGTGCCAGCAGCTTAACAGGGGGAACCTACGAGCAGTACTTC
>TRBJ1-2|16|TRBV6-1|.|TRBD1
CASSEELGQGNYGYTF
TGTGCCAGCAGTGAAGAATTGGGACAGGGTAACTATGGCTACACCTTC
>TRBJ2-5|14|TRBV5-4|.|.
CASSLEWGEETQYF
TGTGCCAGCAGCTTGGAGTGGGGGGAAGAGACCCAGTACTTC
>TRBJ2-7|15|TRBV27|once|TRBD2
CASSLSSGGSYEQYF
TGTGCCAGCAGTCTATCTAGCGGGGGCTCCTACGAGCAGTACTTC
>TRBJ2-3|16|TRBV10-3|.|TRBD2
CAISGMAGGGTDTQYF
TGTGCCATCAGTGGTATGGCGGGAGGGGGGACAGATACGCAGTATTTT
>TRBJ2-7|14|TRBV29-1|few|TRBD1
CSVEDRVSSYEQYF
TGCAGCGTAGAAGACAGGGTCTCCAGCTACGAGCAGTACTTC
>TRBJ2-3|12|TRBV29-1|.|.
CSVAAVTDTQYF
TGCAGCGTTGCGGCGGTCACAGATACGCAGTATTTT
>TRBJ2-4|15|TRBV5-6|.|.
CASSFWAGAPNIQYF
TGTGCCAGCAGCTTCTGGGCAGGGGCGCCTAACATTCAGTACTTC
>TRBJ2-3|15|TRBV4-1|once|TRBD1
CASSQVGTGADTQYF
TGCGCCAGCAGCCAAGTGGGGACAGGGGCAGATACGCAGTATTTT
>TRBJ1-5|14|TRBV6-5|.|TRBD1
CASSWNRGQQPQHF
TGTGCCAGCAGTTGGAACAGGGGGCAGCAGCCCCAGCATTTT
>TRBJ2-7|13|TRBV10-1|once|TRBD1
CASSSGTGDEQYF
TGCGCCAGTTCGTCCGGGACAGGGGACGAGCAGTACTTC
>TRBJ2-7|16|TRBV7-9|.|.
CASSYPGGSREDEQYF
TGTGCCAGCAGCTATCCCGGCGGGTCAAGAGAGGACGAGCAGTACTTC
>TRBJ1-2|15|TRBV6-1|.|.
CASSEIGLTGTQYTF
TGTGCCAGCAGTGAAATTGGACTCACTGGAACTCAATACACCTTC
>TRBJ1-1|11|TRBV5-1|.|.
CASSLDTEAFF
TGCGCCAGCAGTCTCGACACTGAAGCTTTCTTT
>TRBJ2-1|16|TRBV6-1|.|.
CASSEMMDSSYNEQFF
TGTGCCAGCAGTGAAATGATGGACAGCTCCTACAATGAGCAGTTCTTC
>TRBJ1-2|16|TRBV4-1|.|.
CASSRTDTGLGYGYTF
TGCGCCAGCAGCCGAACGGATACGGGACTCGGTTATGGCTACACCTTC
>TRBJ1-2|15|TRBV5-8|.|TRBD1
CASSRMDRPTYGYTF
TGTGCCAGCAGCCGCATGGACAGGCCTACGTATGGCTACACCTTC
>TRBJ1-2|15|TRBV7-6|.|TRBD1
CASSFSRTGLDGYTF
TGTGCCAGCAGCTTTAGTCGGACAGGGTTGGATGGCTACACCTTC
>TRBJ2-1|16|TRBV7-6|.|TRBD2
CASRPTSGGSGGEQFF
TGTGCCAGCAGGCCGACTAGCGGGGGAAGCGGTGGTGAGCAGTTCTTC
>TRBJ2-7|12|TRBV7-9|.|TRBD1
CASGGQSFEQYF
TGTGCCAGTGGGGGACAGAGTTTCGAGCAGTACTTC
>TRBJ2-7|14|TRBV6-5|.|.
CASSYTDSPYEQYF
TGTGCCAGCAGTTACACCGACAGCCCCTACGAGCAGTACTTC
>TRBJ2-1|17|TRBV5-1|.|TRBD2
CASSLALGLAGASEQFF
TGCGCCAGCAGCCTGGCACTGGGGCTAGCGGGAGCCAGTGAGCAGTTCTTC
>TRBJ1-2|14|TRBV7-7|.|TRBD1
CASSRDRGRYGYTF
TGTGCTAGCAGCCGGGACAGGGGAAGATATGGCTACACCTTC
>TRBJ1-1|15|TRBV5-6|.|.
CASSLTIPLNTEAFF
TGTGCCAGCAGCTTGACAATCCCCCTGAACACTGAAGCTTTCTTT